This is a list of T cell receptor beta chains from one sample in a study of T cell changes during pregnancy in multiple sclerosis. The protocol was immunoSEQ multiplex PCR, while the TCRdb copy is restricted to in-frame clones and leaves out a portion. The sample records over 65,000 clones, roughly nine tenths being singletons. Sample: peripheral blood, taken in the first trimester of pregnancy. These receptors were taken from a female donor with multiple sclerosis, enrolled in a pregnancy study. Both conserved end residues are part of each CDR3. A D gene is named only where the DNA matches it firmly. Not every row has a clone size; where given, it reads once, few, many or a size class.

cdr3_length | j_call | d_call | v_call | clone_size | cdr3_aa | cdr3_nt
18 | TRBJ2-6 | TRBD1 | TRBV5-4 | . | CASSLGQGAWAGANVLTF | TGTGCCAGCAGCTTGGGACAGGGGGCGTGGGCTGGGGCCAACGTCCTGACTTTC
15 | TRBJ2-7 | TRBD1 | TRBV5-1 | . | CASGSGGQGIYEQYF | TGCGCCAGCGGATCCGGTGGACAGGGAATCTACGAGCAGTACTTC
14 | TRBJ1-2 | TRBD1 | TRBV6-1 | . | CASRAGQGNYGYTF | TGTGCCAGCCGTGCGGGACAGGGGAACTATGGCTACACCTTC
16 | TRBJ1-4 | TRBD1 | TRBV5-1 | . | CASSISGGQGGEKLFF | TGCGCCAGCAGCATATCGGGGGGACAGGGAGGCGAAAAACTGTTTTTT
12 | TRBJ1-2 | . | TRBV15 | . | CATSTNNYGYTF | TGTGCCACCAGCACTAACAACTATGGCTACACCTTC
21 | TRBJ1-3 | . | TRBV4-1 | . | CASSHTSLDRSSSGEGNTIYF | TGCGCCAGCAGCCACACTTCGCTCGACAGGTCAAGTAGCGGGGAAGGAAACACCATATATTTT
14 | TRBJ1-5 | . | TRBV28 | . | CASSLAGFNQPQHF | TGTGCCAGCAGTCTCGCAGGGTTCAATCAGCCCCAGCATTTT
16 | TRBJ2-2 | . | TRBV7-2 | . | CASSLGEGSSTGELFF | TGTGCCAGCAGCTTAGGAGAGGGTTCGTCGACCGGGGAGCTGTTTTTT
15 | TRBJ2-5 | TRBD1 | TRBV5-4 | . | CASSLGTGRSETQYF | TGTGCCAGCAGCTTGGGGACAGGGCGTTCGGAGACCCAGTACTTC
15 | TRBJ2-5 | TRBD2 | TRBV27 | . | CASSRGLLEQETQYF | TGTGCCAGCAGCCGGGGACTACTGGAGCAAGAGACCCAGTACTTC
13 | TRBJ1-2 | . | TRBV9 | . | CASSVGTDYGYTF | TGTGCCAGCAGCGTAGGCACAGACTATGGCTACACCTTC
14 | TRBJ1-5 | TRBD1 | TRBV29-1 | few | CSVVVDREYQPQHF | TGCAGCGTTGTAGTGGACAGGGAGTATCAGCCCCAGCATTTT
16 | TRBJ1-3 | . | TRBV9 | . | CASSVSSGISGNTIYF | TGTGCCAGCAGCGTAAGCTCAGGGATCTCTGGAAACACCATATATTTT
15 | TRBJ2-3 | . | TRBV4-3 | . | CASSQEEGGTDTQYF | TGCGCCAGCAGCCAAGAGGAAGGGGGCACAGATACGCAGTATTTT
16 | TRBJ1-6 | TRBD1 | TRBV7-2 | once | CASSLGAGQGFSPLHF | TGTGCCAGCAGCTTGGGAGCGGGACAGGGCTTTTCACCCCTCCACTTT
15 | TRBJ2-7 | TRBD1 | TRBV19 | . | CASSTGGFGKHEQYF | TGTGCCAGTAGTACAGGGGGTTTTGGGAAACACGAGCAGTACTTC
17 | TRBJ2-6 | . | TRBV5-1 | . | CASSFFPSGSGANVLTF | TGCGCCAGCAGCTTTTTCCCGTCCGGGTCTGGGGCCAACGTCCTGACTTTC
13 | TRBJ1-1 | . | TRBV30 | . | CAWTDRRNTEAFF | TGTGCCTGGACCGACCGGAGGAACACTGAAGCTTTCTTT
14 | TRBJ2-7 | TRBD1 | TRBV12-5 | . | CASGFDRGGYEQYF | TGTGCTAGTGGTTTTGACAGGGGAGGCTACGAGCAGTACTTC
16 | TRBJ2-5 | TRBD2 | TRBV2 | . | CASIGTSGMRGETQYF | TGTGCCAGCATAGGGACTAGCGGGATGAGGGGGGAGACCCAGTACTTC
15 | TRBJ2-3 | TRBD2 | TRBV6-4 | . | CASSELAGKTDTQYF | TGTGCCAGCAGTGAACTAGCGGGAAAGACAGATACGCAGTATTTT
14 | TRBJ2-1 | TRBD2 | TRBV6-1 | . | CASSLAGSYNEQFF | TGTGCCAGCAGTCTAGCGGGCAGCTACAATGAGCAGTTCTTC
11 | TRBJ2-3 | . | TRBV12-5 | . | CASGLTDTQYF | TGTGCTAGTGGCCTCACAGATACGCAGTATTTT
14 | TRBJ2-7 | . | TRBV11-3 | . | CASSLGGSNDEQYF | TGTGCCAGCAGCTTAGGAGGGAGTAACGACGAGCAGTACTTC
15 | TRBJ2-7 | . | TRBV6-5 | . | CASRAGVWDAYEQYF | TGTGCCAGCAGAGCAGGGGTTTGGGACGCCTACGAGCAGTACTTC
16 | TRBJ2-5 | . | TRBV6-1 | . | CASSESPQGWVETQYF | TGTGCCAGCAGTGAATCCCCACAGGGATGGGTGGAGACCCAGTACTTC
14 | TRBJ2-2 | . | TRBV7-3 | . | CASSPGGLIGELFF | TGTGCCAGCAGCCCCGGCGGACTAATCGGGGAGCTGTTTTTT
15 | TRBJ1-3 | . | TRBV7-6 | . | CASSLDDSSGNTIYF | TGTGCCAGCAGCTTAGACGACAGCTCTGGAAACACCATATATTTT
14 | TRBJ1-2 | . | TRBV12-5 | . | CASGLVPRSYGYTF | TGTGCTAGTGGTTTGGTACCCCGTAGCTATGGCTACACCTTC
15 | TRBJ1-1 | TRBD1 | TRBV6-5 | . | CASSPDRGSATEAFF | TGTGCCAGCAGTCCTGACAGGGGAAGTGCCACTGAAGCTTTCTTT
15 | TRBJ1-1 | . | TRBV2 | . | CASSEQQVDRTEAFF | TGTGCCAGCAGTGAACAACAGGTCGATCGCACTGAAGCTTTCTTT
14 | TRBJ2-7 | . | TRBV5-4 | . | CASSGSGVSYEQYF | TGTGCCAGCAGCGGGTCGGGGGTCTCCTACGAGCAGTACTTC
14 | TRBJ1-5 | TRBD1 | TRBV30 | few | CAWSPQGLGQPQHF | TGTGCCTGGAGCCCACAGGGGCTGGGGCAGCCCCAGCATTTT
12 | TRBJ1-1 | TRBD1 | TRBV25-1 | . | CASSEYGQDPFF | TGTGCCAGCAGTGAATACGGACAGGATCCTTTCTTT
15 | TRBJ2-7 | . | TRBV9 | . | CASSVGGATSYEQYF | TGTGCCAGCAGCGTAGGCGGGGCGACCTCCTACGAGCAGTACTTC
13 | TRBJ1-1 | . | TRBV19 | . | CASSIGQNTEAFF | TGTGCCAGTAGTATAGGGCAAAACACTGAAGCTTTCTTT
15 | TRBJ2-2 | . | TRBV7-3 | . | CASSPERGNTGELFF | TGTGCCAGCAGCCCCGAGCGCGGGAACACCGGGGAGCTGTTTTTT
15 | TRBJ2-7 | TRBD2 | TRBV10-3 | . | CAISPTSDLVREQYF | TGTGCCATCAGTCCAACTAGCGATCTCGTCAGGGAGCAGTACTTC
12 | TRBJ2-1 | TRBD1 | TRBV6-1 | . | CASKAGGGEQFF | TGTGCCAGCAAAGCAGGGGGCGGAGAGCAGTTCTTC
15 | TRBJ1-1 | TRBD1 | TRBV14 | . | CASSQELDRGTEAFF | TGTGCCAGCAGCCAAGAACTTGACAGGGGGACTGAAGCTTTCTTT
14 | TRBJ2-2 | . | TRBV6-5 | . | CASSSTAYTGELFF | TGTGCCAGCAGCTCGACAGCTTACACCGGGGAGCTGTTTTTT
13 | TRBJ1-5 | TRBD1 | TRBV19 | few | CASTPGGYQPQHF | TGTGCCAGTACCCCAGGGGGCTATCAGCCCCAGCATTTT
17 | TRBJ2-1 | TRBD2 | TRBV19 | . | CASSVSGRASLGNEQFF | TGTGCCAGTAGTGTTAGCGGGAGGGCCTCCCTAGGAAATGAGCAGTTCTTC
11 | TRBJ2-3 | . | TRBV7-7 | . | CASSLGGTQYF | TGTGCCAGCAGCTTAGGAGGTACGCAGTATTTT
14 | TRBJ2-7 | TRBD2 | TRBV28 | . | CASTLAGGSYEQYF | TGTGCCAGCACCCTAGCGGGAGGGTCCTACGAGCAGTACTTC
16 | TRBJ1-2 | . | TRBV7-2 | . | CASSSRTQGQYYGYTF | TGTGCCAGCAGCTCTCGTACACAGGGCCAATACTATGGCTACACCTTC
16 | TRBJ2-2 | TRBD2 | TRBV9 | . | CASSVVAAGDTGELFF | TGTGCCAGCAGCGTAGTCGCAGCGGGAGATACCGGGGAGCTGTTTTTT